A selection of T cell receptor beta chains follows, all from one sample in a study of neurological immune-mediated disorders. A single record per CDR3 protein comes from TCRdb applying MiXCR to the 5' RACE reads. This table has roughly 52,000 distinct CDR3 sequences, about 5% appearing once. Sample: CD4+ T cells from blood. The source of these receptors is a woman between 18 and 29 years old with multiple sclerosis. Each CDR3 is given with its conserved first and last residue. The D gene is left open where the match is weak. Some rows mark clone size as missing; the rest say once, few, many or name a class of expanded clone.

CASSPLGDSPLHF,TGTGCCAGCTCACCGTTAGGGGATTCACCCCTCCACTTT,TRBJ1-6,TRBV18,NA,NA
CASSLFSGTEAFF,TGTGCCAGCAGCTTATTCTCTGGCACTGAAGCTTTCTTT,TRBJ1-1,TRBV7-8,NA,many
CASSFLAGNTEAFF,TGTGCCAGCAGCTTTCTTGCGGGAAACACTGAAGCTTTCTTT,TRBJ1-1,TRBV7-6,NA,many
CSARDPGTSLGDTQYF,TGCAGTGCTAGAGATCCCGGGACTTCCCTGGGAGATACGCAGTATTTT,TRBJ2-3,TRBV20-1,NA,few
CAISESSGVATGELFF,TGTGCCATCAGTGAGTCTAGCGGCGTTGCCACCGGGGAGCTGTTTTTT,TRBJ2-2,TRBV10-3,NA,many
CASKGDRSHSNQPQHF,TGTGCCAGCAAAGGTGACCGGTCCCATAGCAATCAGCCCCAGCATTTT,TRBJ1-5,TRBV2,NA,many
CASSTGIKTEAFF,TGTGCCAGCAGTACAGGGATAAAGACTGAAGCTTTCTTT,TRBJ1-1,TRBV7-9,NA,NA
CASSQSPWSAMNTEAFF,TGCGCCAGCAGCCAATCCCCCTGGTCCGCGATGAACACTGAAGCTTTCTTT,TRBJ1-1,TRBV5-1,NA,many
CASSQHMNEQFF,TGTGCCAGCAGCCAACACATGAATGAGCAGTTCTTC,TRBJ2-1,TRBV3-1,NA,many
CASSPRQGGNNEQFF,TGTGCCAGCAGCCCACGACAGGGGGGGAACAATGAGCAGTTCTTC,TRBJ2-1,TRBV11-3,TRBD1,few
CSASGSLKAFF,TGCAGTGCTAGCGGCAGTTTGAAAGCTTTCTTT,TRBJ1-1,TRBV20-1,NA,many
CASSLVRTGSYNEQFF,TGCGCCAGCAGCTTGGTTCGCACCGGGTCCTACAATGAGCAGTTCTTC,TRBJ2-1,TRBV5-1,NA,many
CASSITGGLNTEAFF,TGTGCCAGCTCGATAACCGGGGGACTTAACACTGAAGCTTTCTTT,TRBJ1-1,TRBV18,NA,NA
CASSRQGGPGYTF,TGTGCCAGCAGCCGGCAGGGGGGTCCAGGCTACACCTTC,TRBJ1-2,TRBV3-1,TRBD1,many
CASSLDRGGELFF,TGTGCCAGCAGCTTAGATCGCGGCGGGGAGCTGTTTTTT,TRBJ2-2,TRBV11-2,NA,many
CASSSRSAGGGYNEQFF,TGTGCCAGCAGCTCCCGGTCGGCGGGAGGGGGCTACAATGAGCAGTTCTTC,TRBJ2-1,TRBV7-2,TRBD2,many
CASTTGGKWGRQETQYF,TGTGCCAGCACCACCGGGGGGAAGTGGGGCCGCCAAGAGACCCAGTACTTC,TRBJ2-5,TRBV28,TRBD2,many
CASSHPGDRTGELFF,TGTGCCAGCAGCCACCCGGGGGATCGCACCGGGGAGCTGTTTTTT,TRBJ2-2,TRBV7-9,NA,many
CASSGTGEYQPQHF,TGTGCCAGCAGTGGGACAGGGGAGTATCAGCCCCAGCATTTT,TRBJ1-5,TRBV2,TRBD1,many
CASSYLRTGLGYTF,TGTGCCAGCAGTTACTTACGGACAGGTCTAGGCTACACCTTC,TRBJ1-2,TRBV6-5,TRBD1,many
CAISRGQPYEQYF,TGTGCCATCAGCCGGGGACAACCCTACGAGCAGTACTTC,TRBJ2-7,TRBV10-3,NA,many
CAISGGLYNEQFF,TGTGCCATTAGCGGAGGACTCTACAATGAGCAGTTCTTC,TRBJ2-1,TRBV7-9,NA,many
CASSLGIPEAFF,TGTGCCAGCAGCTTGGGGATCCCTGAAGCTTTCTTT,TRBJ1-1,TRBV7-2,NA,many
CSVTGGRDTQYF,TGCAGCGTGACAGGGGGCAGGGATACGCAGTATTTT,TRBJ2-3,TRBV29-1,TRBD1,many
CASSLDSRAGANVLTF,TGTGCCAGCAGCCTGGACAGCCGGGCTGGGGCCAACGTCCTGACTTTC,TRBJ2-6,TRBV7-6,NA,many
CASRTGTEAFF,TGTGCCAGCAGAACCGGGACTGAAGCTTTCTTT,TRBJ1-1,TRBV12-3/TRBV12-4,NA,many
CASSDGQGAWSPLHF,TGTGCCAGCAGCGACGGACAGGGGGCTTGGTCACCCCTCCACTTT,TRBJ1-6,TRBV5-6,TRBD1,many
CASAFLGTGQETQYF,TGCGCCAGCGCCTTCCTGGGGACGGGTCAAGAGACCCAGTACTTC,TRBJ2-5,TRBV5-1,NA,many
CASSLGQGGNYGYTF,TGTGCCAGCAGCCTTGGGCAGGGAGGGAACTATGGCTACACCTTC,TRBJ1-2,TRBV14,NA,many
CSARASMGLTNTGELFF,TGCAGTGCTAGGGCCAGCATGGGACTAACGAACACCGGGGAGCTGTTTTTT,TRBJ2-2,TRBV20-1,TRBD2,many
CASSLFTGSYNEQFF,TGCGCCAGCAGCTTGTTTACAGGGTCCTACAATGAGCAGTTCTTC,TRBJ2-1,TRBV5-1,NA,many
CASRNTGTGNTEAFF,TGTGCCAGCAGAAATACCGGGACTGGTAACACTGAAGCTTTCTTT,TRBJ1-1,TRBV6-5,NA,many
CASSTGGNQPQHF,TGTGCCAGCAGTACAGGGGGAAATCAGCCCCAGCATTTT,TRBJ1-5,TRBV12-3/TRBV12-4,TRBD1,many
CSAAVRIGTDGYTF,TGCAGCGCCGCGGTCAGGATTGGTACGGATGGCTACACCTTC,TRBJ1-2,TRBV29-1,NA,many
CASSLGRDRAYEQYF,TGCGCCAGCAGCTTGGGGCGGGACAGGGCCTACGAGCAGTACTTC,TRBJ2-7,TRBV5-1,TRBD1,many